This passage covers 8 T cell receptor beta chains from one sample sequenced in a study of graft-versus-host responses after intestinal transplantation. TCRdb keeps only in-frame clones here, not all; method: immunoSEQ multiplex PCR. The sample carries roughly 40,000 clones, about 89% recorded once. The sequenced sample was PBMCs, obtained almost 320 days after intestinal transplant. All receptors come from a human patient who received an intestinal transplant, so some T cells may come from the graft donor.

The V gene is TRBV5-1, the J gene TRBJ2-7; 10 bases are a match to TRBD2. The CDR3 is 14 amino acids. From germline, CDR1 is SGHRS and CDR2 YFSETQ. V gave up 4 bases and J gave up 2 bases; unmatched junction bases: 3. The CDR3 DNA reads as TGCGCCAGCAGCCGGACTAGCGGTACCTACGAGCAGTACTTC. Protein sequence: CASSRTSGTYEQYF. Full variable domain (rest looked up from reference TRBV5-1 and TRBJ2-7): KAGVTQTPRYLIKTRGQQVTLSCSPISGHRSVSWYQQTPGQGLQFLFEYFSETQRNKGNFPGRFSGRQFSNSRSEMNVSTLELGDSALYLCASSRTSGTYEQYFGPGTRLTVT.

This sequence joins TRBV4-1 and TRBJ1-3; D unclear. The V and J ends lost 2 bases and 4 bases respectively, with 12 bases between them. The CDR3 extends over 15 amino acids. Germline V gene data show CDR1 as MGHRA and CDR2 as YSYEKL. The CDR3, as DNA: TGCGCCAGCAGCCAATTGATTACGGACGGAAACACCATATATTTT. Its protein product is CASSQLITDGNTIYF.

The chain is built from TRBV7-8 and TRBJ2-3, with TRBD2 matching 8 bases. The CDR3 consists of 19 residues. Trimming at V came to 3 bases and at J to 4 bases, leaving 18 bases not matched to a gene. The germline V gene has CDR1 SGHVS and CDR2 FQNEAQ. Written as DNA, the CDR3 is TGTGCCAGCAGCTTTGGCCGTTATCGGGAGGGCCGTGGTTCAGATACGCAGTATTTT. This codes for CASSFGRYREGRGSDTQYF.

Written as DNA, the CDR3 is TGTGCCAGCAGCTTAGGCGGGGGGGGTTGGGAGCAGTTCTTC. As protein: CASSLGGGGWEQFF. The J gene is TRBJ2-1, the V gene TRBV5-4, with 9 bases identical to TRBD2. The germline V gene has CDR1 SGHNT and CDR2 YYREEE (reference sequence). The V and J ends lost 2 bases and 10 bases, in that order; junction bases with no gene match: 7. This CDR3 region has 14 residues.

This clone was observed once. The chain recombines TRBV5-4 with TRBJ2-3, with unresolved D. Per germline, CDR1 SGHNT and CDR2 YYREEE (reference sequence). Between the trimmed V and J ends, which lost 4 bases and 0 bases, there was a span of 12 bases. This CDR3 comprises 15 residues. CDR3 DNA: TGTGCCAGCAGCCCCTTGTCGGCTAGCACAGATACGCAGTATTTT. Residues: CASSPLSASTDTQYF.

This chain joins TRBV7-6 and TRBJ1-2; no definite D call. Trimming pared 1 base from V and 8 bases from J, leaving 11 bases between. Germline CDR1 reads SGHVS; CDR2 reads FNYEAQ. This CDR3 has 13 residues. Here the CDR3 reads CASSLGPKSGYTF. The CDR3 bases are TGTGCCAGCAGCTTAGGGCCAAAAAGCGGCTACACCTTC. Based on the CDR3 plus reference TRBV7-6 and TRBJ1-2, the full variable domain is GAGVSQSPRYKVTKRGQDVALRCDPISGHVSLYWYRQALGQGPEFLTYFNYEAQQDKSGLPNDRFSAERPEGSISTLTIQRTEQRDSAMYRCASSLGPKSGYTFGSGTRLTVV.

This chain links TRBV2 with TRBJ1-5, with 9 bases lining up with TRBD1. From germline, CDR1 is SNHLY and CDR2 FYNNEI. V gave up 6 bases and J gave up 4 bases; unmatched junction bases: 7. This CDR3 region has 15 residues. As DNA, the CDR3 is TGTGCCAGCAGGGGGGGACAGGGAAAGAATCAGCCCCAGCATTTT. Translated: CASRGGQGKNQPQHF.

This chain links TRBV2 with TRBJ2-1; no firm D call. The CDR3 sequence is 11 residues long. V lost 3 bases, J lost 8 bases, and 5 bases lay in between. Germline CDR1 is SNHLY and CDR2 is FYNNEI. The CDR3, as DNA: TGTGCCAGCAGTGAGCATGATGAGCAGTTCTTC. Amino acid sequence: CASSEHDEQFF.